This TCR beta chain emerged from a study of cytomegalovirus exposure and HLA in healthy donors. General observations from the study: Researchers catalogued 160 or so TCR beta chains as cytomegalovirus-associated. Cytomegalovirus status was reportedly diagnosed by the classifier with high sensitivity and specificity. The TCR clusters that emerged in the first cohort tended, a later analysis found, to co-occur in the 120 or so validation repertoires.

On this clone: Antigen specificity is unknown.

Using immunoSEQ multiplex PCR, the repertoire was profiled, and TCRdb retains in-frame clones only, with some absent. Of about 200,000 clones in the sample, about 81% were seen once. Donors were drawn from the approximately 120-subject validation cohort, separate from the 666-subject first cohort. Trimming cost V 5 bases and J 8 bases; bases outside gene matches: 9. Germline V gene sequence: CDR1 SEHNR, CDR2 FQNEAQ (reference sequence). The CDR3 sequence is 15 residues long. The sample taken for sequencing was PBMCs. This receptor was obtained from a woman aged 30 to 39 in good health and CMV-seronegative. The V call is TRBV7-9, the J call TRBJ1-4; 9 bases agree with TRBD1. The CDR3 nucleotides read TGTGCCAGCAGCCCCGGGGGACAGGGATGGGAAAAACTGTTTTTT. Protein: CASSPGGQGWEKLFF.